This passage covers 4 T cell receptor beta chains from one sample sequenced in a study of shared clonotypes between healthy human individuals. TCRdb's table, derived via immunoSEQ multiplex PCR, lists solely in-frame clones and lacks some. Among 2 million to 3 million clones listed, more than 85% were seen once. Sequenced sample: naive CD4+ T cells from PBMCs. Documented subset: CD45RA+ positively selected. The receptors come from a young man in good health. Some clones in this sample may be carry-over from other donors' samples.

The chain recombines TRBV28 with TRBJ2-7; 10 bases map to TRBD2. Trimming cost V 6 bases and J 6 bases; bases outside gene matches: 8. The CDR3 contains 14 residues. CDR1 is MDHEN and CDR2 is SYDVKM in the germline V gene. The DNA for the CDR3 is TGTGCCAGCAGATTTAGCGGGGGGTTCCTCGAGCAGTACTTC. Residues: CASRFSGGFLEQYF.

The rearrangement joins TRBV11-2 to TRBJ2-7, with TRBD2 matching over 9 bases. Looked up from germline, CDR1 is SGHAT and CDR2 is FQNNGV. The CDR3 extends over 16 amino acids. The V gene end was trimmed by 4 bases and the J gene end by 2 bases; junction bases not matched to a gene: 9. The CDR3 sequence: CASSSSGTSSTYEQYF. The CDR3 nucleotides read TGTGCCAGCAGCTCTTCCGGGACTAGCTCCACCTACGAGCAGTACTTC.

The gene calls are TRBV9 and TRBJ2-7, with a weak D call TRBD1 (6 bases). The CDR3 totals 15 residues. The germline CDR1 and CDR2 sequences are SGDLS and YYNGEE. Trimming cost V 3 bases and J 6 bases, with 19 bases left between them. The CDR3 nucleotides are TGTGCCAGCAGCGATAGGGGTAGTGTCAGGGGCGAGCAGTACTTC. Translating gives CASSDRGSVRGEQYF.

CDR3 sequence reads: CASSQVGVYNEQFF. The CDR3 nucleotides are TGTGCCAGCAGCCAAGTTGGTGTTTACAATGAGCAGTTCTTC. This chain links TRBV4-2 with TRBJ2-1, with D uncertain. This CDR3 comprises 14 residues. Trimming left V 1 base short and J 4 bases short, with 8 bases between. Germline V gene data show CDR1 as LGHNA and CDR2 as YNFKEQ.